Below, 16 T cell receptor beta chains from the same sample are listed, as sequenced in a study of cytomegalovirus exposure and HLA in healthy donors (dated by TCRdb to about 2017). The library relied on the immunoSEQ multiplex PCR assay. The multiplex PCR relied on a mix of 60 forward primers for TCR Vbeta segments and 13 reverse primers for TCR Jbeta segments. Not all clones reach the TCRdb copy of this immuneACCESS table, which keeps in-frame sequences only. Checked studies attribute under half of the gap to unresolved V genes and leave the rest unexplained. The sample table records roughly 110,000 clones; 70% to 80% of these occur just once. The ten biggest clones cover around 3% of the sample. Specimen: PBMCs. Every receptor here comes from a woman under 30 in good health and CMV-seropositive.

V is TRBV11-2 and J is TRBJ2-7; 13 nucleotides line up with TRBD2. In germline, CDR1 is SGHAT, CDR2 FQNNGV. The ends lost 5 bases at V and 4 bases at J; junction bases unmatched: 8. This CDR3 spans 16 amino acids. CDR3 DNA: TGTGCCAGCAGCCCAAGGACTAGCGGGAGAACTTACGAGCAGTACTTC. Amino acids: CASSPRTSGRTYEQYF.

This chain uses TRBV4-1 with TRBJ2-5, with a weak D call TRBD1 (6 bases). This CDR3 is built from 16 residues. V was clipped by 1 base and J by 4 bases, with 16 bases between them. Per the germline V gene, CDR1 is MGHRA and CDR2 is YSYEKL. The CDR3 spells CASSQGPGQLVETQYF. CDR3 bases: TGCGCCAGCAGCCAAGGACCGGGACAACTCGTAGAGACCCAGTACTTC.

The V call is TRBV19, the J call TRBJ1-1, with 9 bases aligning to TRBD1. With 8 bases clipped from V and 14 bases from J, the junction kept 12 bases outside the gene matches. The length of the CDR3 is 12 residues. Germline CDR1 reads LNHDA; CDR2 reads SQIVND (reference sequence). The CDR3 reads CASEGQGESPFF. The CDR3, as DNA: TGTGCCAGTGAGGGACAGGGCGAAAGTCCCTTCTTT.

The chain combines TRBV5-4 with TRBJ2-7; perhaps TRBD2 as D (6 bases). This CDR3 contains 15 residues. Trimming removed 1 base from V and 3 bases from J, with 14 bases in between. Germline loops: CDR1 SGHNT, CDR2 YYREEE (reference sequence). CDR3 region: CASSLWGGRGYEQYF. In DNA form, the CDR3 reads TGTGCCAGCAGCTTGTGGGGAGGTCGAGGCTACGAGCAGTACTTC.

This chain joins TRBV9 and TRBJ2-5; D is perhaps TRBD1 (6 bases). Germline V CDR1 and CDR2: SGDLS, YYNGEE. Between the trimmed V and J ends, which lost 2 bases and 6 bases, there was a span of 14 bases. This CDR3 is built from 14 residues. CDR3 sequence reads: CASSVGTGSKTQYF. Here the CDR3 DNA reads TGTGCCAGCAGCGTGGGTACAGGGTCGAAGACCCAGTACTTC.

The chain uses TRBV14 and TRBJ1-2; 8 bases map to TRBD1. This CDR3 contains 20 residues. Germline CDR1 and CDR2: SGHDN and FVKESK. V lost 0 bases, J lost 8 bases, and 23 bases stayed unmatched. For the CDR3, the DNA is TGTGCCAGCAGCCAAGAGGACAGGGACATCTACCCCTCCCTTAGATACGGCTACACCTTC. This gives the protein CASSQEDRDIYPSLRYGYTF. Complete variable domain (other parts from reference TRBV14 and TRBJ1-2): EAGVTQFPSHSVIEKGQTVTLRCDPISGHDNLYWYRRVMGKEIKFLLHFVKESKQDESGMPNNRFLAERTGGTYSTLKVQPAELEDSGVYFCASSQEDRDIYPSLRYGYTFGSGTRLTVV.

CDR3 coding DNA: TGTGCCAGCAGTGAGGACAGCCGTTACGAGCAGTACTTC. Translated, it gives CASSEDSRYEQYF. This rearrangement joins TRBV2 to TRBJ2-7, with a weak D call TRBD1 (6 bases). CDR1 is SNHLY, CDR2 FYNNEI, per germline. The CDR3 is 13 residues long. V gave up 3 bases and J gave up 4 bases, with 10 bases separating them.

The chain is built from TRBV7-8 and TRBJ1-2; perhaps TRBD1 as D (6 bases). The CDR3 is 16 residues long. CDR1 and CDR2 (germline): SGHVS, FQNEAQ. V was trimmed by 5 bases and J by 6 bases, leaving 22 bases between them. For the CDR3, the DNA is TGTGCCAGCAGCCCCAGACACAGGGTCTCTGAGAATGGCTACACCTTC. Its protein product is CASSPRHRVSENGYTF.

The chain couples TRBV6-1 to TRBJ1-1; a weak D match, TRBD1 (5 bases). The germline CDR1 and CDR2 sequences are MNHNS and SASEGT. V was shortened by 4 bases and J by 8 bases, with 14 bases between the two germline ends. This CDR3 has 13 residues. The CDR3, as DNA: TGTGCCAGCAGTGTAGGGACTGATCTAGAAGCTTTCTTT. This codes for CASSVGTDLEAFF.

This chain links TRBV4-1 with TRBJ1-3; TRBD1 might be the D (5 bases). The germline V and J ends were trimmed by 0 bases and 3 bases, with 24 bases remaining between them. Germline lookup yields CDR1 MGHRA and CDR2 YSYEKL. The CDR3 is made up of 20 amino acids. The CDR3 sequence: CASSQDRRGTGRVLGNTIYF. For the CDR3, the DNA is TGCGCCAGCAGCCAAGATCGACGGGGGACCGGCCGGGTTCTTGGAAACACCATATATTTT.

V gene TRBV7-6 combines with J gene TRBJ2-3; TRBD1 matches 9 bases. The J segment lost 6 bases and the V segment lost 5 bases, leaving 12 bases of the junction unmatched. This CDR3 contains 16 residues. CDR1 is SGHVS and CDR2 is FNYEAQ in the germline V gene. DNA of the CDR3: TGTGCCAGCAGCACCGCCCGACAGGGGGATATGGATACGCAGTATTTT. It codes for CASSTARQGDMDTQYF.

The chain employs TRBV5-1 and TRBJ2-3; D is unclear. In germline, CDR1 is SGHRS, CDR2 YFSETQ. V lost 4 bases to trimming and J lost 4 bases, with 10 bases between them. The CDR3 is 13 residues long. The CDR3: CASSREPADTQYF. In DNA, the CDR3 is TGCGCCAGCAGCCGCGAGCCTGCAGATACGCAGTATTTT.

The CDR3: CASSLDGGAEGYTF. In DNA, the CDR3 is TGCGCCAGCAGCTTGGATGGGGGCGCGGAGGGCTACACCTTC. This chain joins TRBV5-1 and TRBJ1-2, with D maybe TRBD1 (6 bases). Trimming removed 0 bases at V and 8 bases at J, with 14 bases between. The CDR3 contains 14 residues. CDR1 is SGHRS and CDR2 is YFSETQ in the germline V gene.

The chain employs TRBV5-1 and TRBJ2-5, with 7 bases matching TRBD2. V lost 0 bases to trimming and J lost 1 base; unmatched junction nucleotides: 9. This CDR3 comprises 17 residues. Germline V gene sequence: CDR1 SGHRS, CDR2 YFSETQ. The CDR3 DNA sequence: TGCGCCAGCAGCTTGGCCAATAACCCTAGCGGCCAAGAGACCCAGTACTTC. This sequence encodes CASSLANNPSGQETQYF.

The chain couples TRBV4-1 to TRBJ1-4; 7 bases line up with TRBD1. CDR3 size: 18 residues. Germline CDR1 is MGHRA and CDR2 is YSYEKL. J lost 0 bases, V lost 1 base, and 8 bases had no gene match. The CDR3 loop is CASSQVGGQLATNEKLFF. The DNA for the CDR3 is TGCGCCAGCAGCCAAGTAGGGGGACAGCTTGCAACTAATGAAAAACTGTTTTTT.

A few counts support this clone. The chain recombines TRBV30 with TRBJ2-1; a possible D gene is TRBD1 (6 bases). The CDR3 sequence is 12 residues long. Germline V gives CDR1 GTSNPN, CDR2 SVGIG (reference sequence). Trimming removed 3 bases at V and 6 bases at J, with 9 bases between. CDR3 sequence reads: CAWRLQGNEQFF. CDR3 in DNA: TGTGCCTGGAGATTACAGGGCAATGAGCAGTTCTTC.